The subject of this entry is one TCR beta chain. The antigen remains unidentified. TCRdb used MiXCR to reprocess the RT-PCR reads, holding one entry per CDR3 protein. The sample holds approximately 520,000 distinct CDR3 sequences, approximately 15% seen once. This entry comes from a study of response to subunit inactivated influenza vaccine. Study findings and constraints: Every seasonal influenza vaccination brings in few new T cells, the authors suggested.

Trimming took off 4 bases at V and 2 bases at J, with 10 bases between the two ends. This CDR3 spans 13 amino acids. The germline CDR1 and CDR2 sequences are DFQATT and SNEGSKA (reference sequence). The sequence was obtained from a man in his fifties or sixties who received an inactivated influenza vaccine. The V and J genes are TRBV20-1 and TRBJ2-3; D possibly matches TRBD1 or TRBD2 (6 bases each). This specimen consisted of CD4+ T cells sorted from PBMCs, obtained about 23 months after vaccination. CDR3 residues: CSANTGATDTQYF. As DNA, the CDR3 is TGCAGTGCTAATACGGGGGCCACAGATACGCAGTATTTT.